The text below deals with one T cell receptor beta chain. The data are from a study of T cell changes during pregnancy in multiple sclerosis. Some clones are missing from TCRdb's copy, which holds only in-frame ones; the method was immunoSEQ multiplex PCR. The sample records around 32,000 clones, about nine tenths being singletons. The germline gives CDR1 SGHRS, CDR2 YFSETQ. CDR3 length equals 16 residues. J gave up 4 bases and V 0 bases, and 5 bases lay outside the gene matches. The sample in question was CD8+ T cells from peripheral blood mononuclear cells, obtained in the third trimester of pregnancy. The chain joins TRBV5-1 to TRBJ2-1, with 9 bases lining up with TRBD1. The clonotype comes from a female donor with multiple sclerosis, enrolled in a pregnancy study. DNA of the CDR3: TGCGCCAGCAGCTTGGAGGGACAGGGCCCTTACAATGAGCAGTTCTTC. Translated: CASSLEGQGPYNEQFF. Filled out from reference TRBV5-1 and TRBJ2-1, the complete variable domain reads KAGVTQTPRYLIKTRGQQVTLSCSPISGHRSVSWYQQTPGQGLQFLFEYFSETQRNKGNFPGRFSGRQFSNSRSEMNVSTLELGDSALYLCASSLEGQGPYNEQFFGPGTRLTVL.